The 18 T cell receptor beta chains below come from one sample, sequenced in a study of shared clonotypes between healthy human individuals (TCRdb year 2020). To prepare the library, the immunoSEQ multiplex PCR assay was applied. TCRdb mirrors the immuneACCESS table, restricted to in-frame sequences. Some clones are absent from its copies; in checked studies, under half trace to an unresolved V gene, and the reason for the others is unknown. This sample holds about 680,000 clones; about 92% were observed only once. The ten largest make up about 24% of the sample. CD8 naive samples were CD45RO-negative cells positively selected for CCR7, giving a CD45RA+CCR7+ population that excluded TemRA cells. The source material was naive CD8+ T cells sorted from blood. The cell subset or site label, as the study defines it: CD45RA+CCR7+. These receptors were obtained from a man aged 25-40 years in good health.

The rearrangement links TRBV6-1 to TRBJ2-1; D unclear. Germline V gives CDR1 MNHNS, CDR2 SASEGT. Trimming removed 8 bases from V and 10 bases from J, with 21 bases in between. CDR3 length: 14 amino acids. The DNA for the CDR3 is TGTGCCAGCGAGGATGGCGGTGGTATAGGAGAGCAGTTCTTC. Amino acid sequence: CASEDGGGIGEQFF.

This chain uses TRBV6-1 with TRBJ2-1, with D tentatively TRBD1 (6 bases). Germline V lookup: CDR1 MNHNS, CDR2 SASEGT. Trimming left V 1 base short and J 4 bases short, with 14 bases between. CDR3 size: 16 residues. The DNA of the CDR3 is TGTGCCAGCAGTGAAGGCAACAGGGTCCCTTACAATGAGCAGTTCTTC. Its protein product is CASSEGNRVPYNEQFF.

The V and J genes are TRBV10-1 and TRBJ2-7; 9 nucleotides agree with TRBD1. After removal of 7 bases from V and 3 bases from J, the junction contained 7 bases not matched to a gene. Germline-derived CDR1 and CDR2 are WNHNN and SYGVQD (reference sequence). The CDR3 loop spans 14 amino acids. For the CDR3, the DNA is TGCGCCAGCAAAATGACAGGGGGGATCTACGAGCAGTACTTC. This codes for CASKMTGGIYEQYF.

This chain links TRBV19 with TRBJ1-5; no firm D call. Trimming removed 3 bases at V and 0 bases at J, with 9 bases between. Germline V gives CDR1 LNHDA, CDR2 SQIVND (reference sequence). CDR3 length equals 15 residues. The CDR3 region has the DNA TGTGCCAGTAGTATGAACAGCTATAGCAATCAGCCCCAGCATTTT. This translates into CASSMNSYSNQPQHF. The whole variable domain, filled in from reference TRBV19 and TRBJ1-5, reads DGGITQSPKYLFRKEGQNVTLSCEQNLNHDAMYWYRQDPGQGLRLIYYSQIVNDFQKGDIAEGYSVSREKKESFPLTVTSAQKNPTAFYLCASSMNSYSNQPQHFGDGTRLSIL.

The chain links TRBV18 to TRBJ2-2; 9 bases fit TRBD1. V shed 2 bases, J shed 3 bases, and the junction held 1 base outside the gene matches. Germline V gives CDR1 KGHSH, CDR2 LQKENI. The CDR3 spans 15 residues. DNA of the CDR3: TGTGCCAGCTCACCATGGACAGGGGACACCGGGGAGCTGTTTTTT. It is translated as CASSPWTGDTGELFF.

CDR3 in DNA: TGCAGTGCCAGACAGGGGAGTGCTTTCTTT. Its protein product is CSARQGSAFF. This sequence joins TRBV20-1 and TRBJ1-1, with TRBD1 matching 8 bases. The length of the CDR3 is 10 residues. The trim removed 6 bases at V and 11 bases at J, leaving 5 bases unmatched. The germline gives CDR1 DFQATT, CDR2 SNEGSKA (reference sequence).

A note on this clone: Other DNA sequences from this sample encode an identical CDR3 as well. The rearrangement uses TRBV28 and TRBJ2-7; TRBD2 agrees at 7 bases. Losses at the gene ends were 2 bases for V and 3 bases for J; bases not matched to a gene: 1. The CDR3 has 13 residues. Germline values: CDR1 MDHEN, CDR2 SYDVKM. The CDR3 DNA reads TGTGCCAGCAGTTTAGGACTAGTCTACGAGCAGTACTTC. Its protein product is CASSLGLVYEQYF.

The rearrangement links TRBV15 to TRBJ1-1; perhaps TRBD1 as D (5 bases). V gave up 1 base and J gave up 1 base, with 16 bases separating them. The CDR3 consists of 17 residues. Looked up from germline, CDR1 is LNHNV and CDR2 is YYDKDF (reference sequence). This chain's CDR3 is CATSRGFQMDKNTEAFF. CDR3 in DNA: TGTGCCACCAGCAGAGGTTTCCAGATGGACAAGAACACTGAAGCTTTCTTT.

This clone was seen a handful of times. Other DNA sequences in the same sample also yield this CDR3. V and J are TRBV28 and TRBJ2-1; D is uncertain. The V end was cut by 1 base, the J end by 4 bases, with 2 bases between. Per the germline V gene, CDR1 is MDHEN and CDR2 is SYDVKM. The CDR3 runs 12 residues. CDR3 nucleotides: TGTGCCAGCAGTTTATCTTACAATGAGCAGTTCTTC. This gives the protein CASSLSYNEQFF.

In its sample, this clone was seen once. The chain carries TRBV6-1 and TRBJ2-5; TRBD1 might be the D (6 bases). Per germline, CDR1 MNHNS and CDR2 SASEGT. Trimming pared 0 bases from V and 1 base from J, leaving 18 bases between. The CDR3 covers 18 residues. CDR3 sequence reads: CASSEAGGEWGIQETQYF. DNA for the CDR3: TGTGCCAGCAGTGAAGCAGGGGGAGAGTGGGGCATCCAAGAGACCCAGTACTTC.

V and J are TRBV18 and TRBJ1-1; 7 bases are shared with TRBD1. CDR1 and CDR2 (germline): KGHSH, LQKENI. CDR3 length: 16 amino acids. V lost 6 bases, J lost 0 bases, and 10 bases stayed unmatched. The DNA for the CDR3 is TGTGCCAGCTCGCCATTCAAGACAGGGATGAACACTGAAGCTTTCTTT. It codes for CASSPFKTGMNTEAFF.

The rearrangement joins TRBV7-9 to TRBJ2-7; 9 bases match TRBD1. CDR1 SEHNR and CDR2 FQNEAQ come from the germline V gene (reference sequence). V dropped 4 bases and J dropped 6; count of bases not matched to a gene: 7. CDR3 length: 14 amino acids. This chain's CDR3 is CASSSPGQGGEQYF. Written as DNA, the CDR3 is TGTGCCAGCAGCTCCCCGGGACAGGGTGGCGAGCAGTACTTC.

The chain recombines TRBV11-2 with TRBJ2-3; TRBD1 is a possible D gene (6 bases). V gave up 2 bases and J gave up 2 bases, with 17 bases separating them. The CDR3 runs to 17 residues. CDR1 SGHAT and CDR2 FQNNGV come from the germline V gene. DNA for the CDR3: TGTGCCAGCAGCTTACCAAGTGGGGGCCAAGACACAGATACGCAGTATTTT. It encodes CASSLPSGGQDTDTQYF.

This clone appeared once. The chain combines TRBV6-6 with TRBJ1-5; possible D gene TRBD1, 5 bases. Germline lookup yields CDR1 MNHNY and CDR2 SVGAGI (reference sequence). This CDR3 is built from 14 residues. The V end lost 2 bases, the J end lost 9 bases, and 14 bases lay between the germline ends. The DNA of the CDR3 is TGTGCCAGCAGTTACGTGTCGGGGGACCCGCCCCAGCATTTT. Its protein product is CASSYVSGDPPQHF.

This rearrangement joins TRBV15 to TRBJ1-5; D may be TRBD1 (6 bases). Germline-derived CDR1 and CDR2 are LNHNV and YYDKDF (reference sequence). CDR3 length: 18 residues. Trimming removed 0 bases from V and 7 bases from J, with 22 bases in between. The CDR3 protein is CATSREGAGVGATQPQHF. DNA for the CDR3: TGTGCCACCAGCAGAGAAGGGGCTGGGGTGGGGGCAACACAGCCCCAGCATTTT.

The chain joins TRBV6-5 to TRBJ1-1, with D possibly TRBD1 on 6 matching bases. This CDR3 has 15 residues. Germline V gives CDR1 MNHEY, CDR2 SVGAGI. V gave up 0 bases and J gave up 5 bases, with 13 bases separating them. This CDR3 is CASSYSEGVRTEAFF. The CDR3, as DNA: TGTGCCAGCAGTTACTCTGAGGGGGTTCGGACTGAAGCTTTCTTT.

As concerns this clone: Additional DNA sequences in this sample encode the identical CDR3. The chain employs TRBV5-1 and TRBJ2-7; 15 nucleotides match TRBD2. Germline CDR1 and CDR2: SGHRS and YFSETQ. CDR3 length: 17 amino acids. V lost 4 bases and J lost 6; bases outside the gene matches: 11. As DNA, the CDR3 is TGCGCCAGCAGCCCGGGACTAGCGGGAGGATTCCCTACCGAGCAGTACTTC. It yields the protein CASSPGLAGGFPTEQYF.

The V gene is TRBV6-6, the J gene TRBJ2-1; D is perhaps TRBD2 (5 bases). V shed 6 bases and J shed 7 bases, with 13 bases lying between them. This CDR3 is 13 amino acids long. Germline V CDR1 and CDR2: MNHNY, SVGAGI (reference sequence). This chain's CDR3 is CASSTLAPNEQFF. The CDR3 coding sequence is TGTGCCAGCAGCACGCTAGCACCGAATGAGCAGTTCTTC.